Shown below are 20 T cell receptor beta chains from a single sample sequenced in a study of blood T cell repertoires in COVID-19. The protocol was immunoSEQ multiplex PCR, while the TCRdb copy is restricted to in-frame clones and leaves out a portion. In the table there are more than 200,000 clones, 75% to 90% of which are singletons. Sequences were obtained from peripheral blood. The receptors derive from a man aged 35-49 years with acute or convalescent COVID-19.

The CDR3 sequence: CASSTQGVVYEQYF. The CDR3 DNA reads TGTGCCAGTAGTACCCAGGGGGTGGTCTACGAGCAGTACTTC. V is TRBV19 and J is TRBJ2-7; TRBD1 agrees at 7 bases. V shed 4 bases and J 3 bases; nucleotides not matched to a gene: 6. CDR3 length: 14 amino acids. Germline V lookup: CDR1 LNHDA, CDR2 SQIVND (reference sequence).

The chain uses TRBV6-6 and TRBJ2-1, with 11 bases identical to TRBD2. CDR3 length equals 15 residues. Germline V gives CDR1 MNHNY, CDR2 SVGAGI (reference sequence). The junction had 5 bases not matched to a gene; V was cut back by 4 bases and J by 6 bases. In DNA, the CDR3 is TGTGCCAGCAGTTTAACCGGGACTAGCGGCAATGAGCAGTTCTTC. Translated, it gives CASSLTGTSGNEQFF.

The chain employs TRBV7-9 and TRBJ2-7; 11 bases match TRBD2. Germline V CDR1 and CDR2: SEHNR, FQNEAQ (reference sequence). This CDR3 region has 15 residues. After removal of 5 bases from V and 3 bases from J, the junction contained 6 bases not matched to a gene. CDR3 protein: CASSLTSGDYYEQYF. The CDR3 DNA sequence: TGTGCCAGCAGCCTGACTAGCGGGGACTACTACGAGCAGTACTTC.

Notes on this clone: The same CDR3 also results from other DNA sequences found in this sample. This sequence joins TRBV11-2 and TRBJ1-2, with TRBD1 matching 9 bases. This CDR3 spans 13 amino acids. CDR1 is SGHAT, CDR2 FQNNGV, per germline. The V and J ends lost 4 bases and 4 bases, in that order; junction bases with no gene match: 1. The CDR3 loop is CASSSGQGYGYTF. The CDR3 DNA follows: TGTGCCAGCAGCTCGGGACAGGGCTATGGCTACACCTTC.

This sequence joins TRBV3-1 (or the pseudogene TRBV3-2) and TRBJ1-4; the D is unclear. Germline loops: CDR1 LGHDT, CDR2 YNNKEL (reference sequence). V gave up 1 base and J gave up 5 bases, with 8 bases separating them. This CDR3 is built from 14 residues. The CDR3 DNA reads TGTGCCAGCAGCCAAGGGGCAGTCAATGAAAAACTGTTTTTT. It encodes CASSQGAVNEKLFF.

The chain couples TRBV6-1 to TRBJ1-6, with 7 bases matching TRBD1. Germline V gene lookup returns CDR1 MNHNS and CDR2 SASEGT. V shed 4 bases, J shed 0 bases, and the junction held 6 bases outside the gene matches. The CDR3 covers 17 residues. CDR3 DNA: TGTGCCAGCAGTGCGGGACAGAGAAGCTCCTATAATTCACCCCTCCACTTT. Translation: CASSAGQRSSYNSPLHF.

This clone appeared a few times. The V and J genes are TRBV7-2 and TRBJ2-7; tentative D call: TRBD1 (5 bases). This CDR3 comprises 14 residues. The V end lost 4 bases, the J end lost 0 bases, and 10 bases lay between the germline ends. Germline V gives CDR1 SGHTA, CDR2 FQGNSA. CDR3 region: CASSSMTDSYEQYF. The CDR3 DNA follows: TGTGCCAGCAGCTCCATGACAGACTCCTACGAGCAGTACTTC.

The V and J genes are TRBV6-1 and TRBJ1-5; D gene unclear. This CDR3 has 15 amino acids. Between the trimmed V and J ends, which lost 2 bases and 3 bases, there was a span of 11 bases. CDR1 is MNHNS and CDR2 is SASEGT in the germline V gene. CDR3 bases: TGTGCCAGCAGTGAAATGGGAGGTACCAATCAGCCCCAGCATTTT. Translating it yields CASSEMGGTNQPQHF.

The genes are TRBV2 and TRBJ1-6, with 8 bases that match TRBD1. The CDR3 contains 15 residues. CDR1 is SNHLY and CDR2 is FYNNEI in the germline V gene. V trimming: 5 bases; J trimming: 9 bases; junction bases outside the gene matches: 9. The CDR3 sequence: CASSPRQGAFSPLHF. The CDR3 DNA follows: TGTGCCAGCAGTCCCCGGCAGGGGGCGTTTTCACCCCTCCACTTT. The variable domain in full, with the rest retrieved from reference TRBV2 and TRBJ1-6, is EPEVTQTPSHQVTQMGQEVILRCVPISNHLYFYWYRQILGQKVEFLVSFYNNEISEKSEIFDDQFSVERPDGSNFTLKIRSTKLEDSAMYFCASSPRQGAFSPLHFGNGTRLTVT.

Only a few counts were recorded for this clone. This rearrangement joins TRBV27 to TRBJ2-7; D is ambiguous. V lost 9 bases to trimming and J lost 3 bases, with 9 bases between them. Germline CDR1 MNHEY, CDR2 SMNVEV (reference sequence). CDR3 length equals 11 residues. In nucleotides, the CDR3 is TGTGCCAGTGGCGGAAACTACGAGCAGTACTTC. This gives the protein CASGGNYEQYF.

The chain employs TRBV3-1 (or the pseudogene TRBV3-2) and TRBJ2-3, with D possibly matching TRBD2 (6 bases). Germline V gene sequence: CDR1 LGHDT, CDR2 YNNKEL (reference sequence). V was shortened by 1 base and J by 5 bases, with 10 bases between the two germline ends. This CDR3 is built from 14 residues. The CDR3 here is CASSQVLGGDTQYF. DNA for the CDR3: TGTGCCAGCAGCCAAGTTCTGGGGGGAGATACGCAGTATTTT.

This clone was detected only a few times. The chain has TRBV18 and TRBJ1-3; D is undetermined. This CDR3 comprises 15 residues. The germline V gene has CDR1 KGHSH and CDR2 LQKENI. V lost 1 base to trimming and J lost 4 bases, with 11 bases between them. CDR3 sequence reads: CASSPRGQSGNTIYF. The DNA for the CDR3 is TGTGCCAGCTCACCACGAGGGCAGAGCGGAAACACCATATATTTT.

The chain joins TRBV29-1 to TRBJ2-7; TRBD1 agrees at 8 bases. The V gene end was trimmed by 8 bases and the J gene end by 0 bases; junction bases not matched to a gene: 9. The CDR3 is 14 amino acids. Germline values: CDR1 SQVTM, CDR2 ANQGSEA. The CDR3 nucleotides read TGCAGCATACAAACAACAGGGGGCTCCTACGAGCAGTACTTC. It specifies CSIQTTGGSYEQYF.

This chain connects TRBV9 to TRBJ2-3, with 8 bases matching TRBD2. V trimming: 3 bases; J trimming: 3 bases; junction bases outside the gene matches: 3. CDR1 SGDLS and CDR2 YYNGEE come from the germline V gene. The CDR3 sequence is 14 residues long. The CDR3 nucleotides read TGTGCCAGCAGCGCCCGGGGGGGTACAGATACGCAGTATTTT. It specifies CASSARGGTDTQYF.

The genes are TRBV6-1 and TRBJ1-5; no clear D gene. Trimming took off 3 bases at V and 9 bases at J, with 12 bases between the two ends. The CDR3 has 13 amino acids. The germline CDR1 and CDR2 sequences are MNHNS and SASEGT. DNA for the CDR3: TGTGCCAGCAGTGATTTGGGAGTTGTGCCCCAGCATTTT. Amino acid sequence: CASSDLGVVPQHF.

The CDR3 DNA reads as TGTGCCAGCAGCACAGGCCTCACCCCTGGAAACACCATATATTTT. It translates to CASSTGLTPGNTIYF. The chain recombines TRBV11-2 with TRBJ1-3; TRBD1 is a possible D gene (5 bases). The CDR3 covers 15 residues. Trimming removed 5 bases from V and 2 bases from J, with 13 bases in between. Germline CDR1 is SGHAT and CDR2 is FQNNGV.

This clone appeared a single time. This chain links TRBV7-3 with TRBJ1-5, with D possibly matching TRBD1 (5 bases). V was pared by 2 bases and J by 3 bases, with 8 bases between. This CDR3 contains 14 residues. Germline lookup yields CDR1 SGHTA and CDR2 FQGTGA. CDR3 in DNA: TGTGCCAGCAGCTTAGGGGGGTACAATCAGCCCCAGCATTTT. Amino acid sequence: CASSLGGYNQPQHF.

This clone occurred a few times. The chain combines TRBV27 with TRBJ2-1, with TRBD2 matching 12 bases. J gave up 5 bases and V 5 bases, and 13 bases lay outside the gene matches. There are 18 residues in the CDR3. CDR1 is MNHEY and CDR2 is SMNVEV in the germline V gene (reference sequence). CDR3 coding DNA: TGTGCCAGCAGTCCGCATCAACTAGCGGGAGGTATCGACAATGAGCAGTTCTTC. Its protein is CASSPHQLAGGIDNEQFF.

The chain couples TRBV4-2 to TRBJ2-1, with TRBD2 as a possible D gene (6 bases). The CDR3 runs 15 residues. From germline, CDR1 is LGHNA and CDR2 YNFKEQ. V gave up 0 bases and J gave up 4 bases, with 10 bases separating them. The CDR3 nucleotides are TGTGCCAGCAGCCAAGACCCCGGGACTTACAATGAGCAGTTCTTC. It codes for CASSQDPGTYNEQFF.

J is TRBJ2-7 and V is TRBV18; the D gene is possibly TRBD2 (5 bases). Per germline, CDR1 KGHSH and CDR2 LQKENI. The CDR3 loop spans 13 amino acids. V lost 5 bases and J 5 bases, leaving 13 bases between the germline ends. The CDR3: CASSSEGRHEQYF. The CDR3 DNA follows: TGTGCCAGCTCAAGCGAGGGCCGGCACGAGCAGTACTTC.